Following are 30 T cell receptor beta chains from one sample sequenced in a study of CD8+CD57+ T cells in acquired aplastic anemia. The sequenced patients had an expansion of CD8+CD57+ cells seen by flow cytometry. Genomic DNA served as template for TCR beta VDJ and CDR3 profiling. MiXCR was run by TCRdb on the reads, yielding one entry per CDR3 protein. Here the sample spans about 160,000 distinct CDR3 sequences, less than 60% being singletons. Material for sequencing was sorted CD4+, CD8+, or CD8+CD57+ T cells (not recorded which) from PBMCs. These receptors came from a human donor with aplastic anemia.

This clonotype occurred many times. This CDR3 is CASSLDGPGKTQYF. The CDR3 coding sequence is TGTGCCAGCAGCTTAGATGGCCCAGGGAAGACCCAGTACTTC. J is TRBJ2-5 and V is TRBV11-2; D is possibly TRBD1 (5 bases). Germline loops: CDR1 SGHAT, CDR2 FQNNGV. V lost 0 bases, J lost 6 bases, and 11 bases lay in between. The CDR3 runs to 14 residues.

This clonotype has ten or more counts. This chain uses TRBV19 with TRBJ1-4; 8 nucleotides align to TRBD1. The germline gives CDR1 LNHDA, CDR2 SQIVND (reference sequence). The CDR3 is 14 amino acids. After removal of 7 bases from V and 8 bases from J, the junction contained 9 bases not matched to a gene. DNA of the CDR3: TGTGCCAGTACTGAAGACAGGGGAGGAGAAAAACTGTTTTTT. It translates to CASTEDRGGEKLFF.

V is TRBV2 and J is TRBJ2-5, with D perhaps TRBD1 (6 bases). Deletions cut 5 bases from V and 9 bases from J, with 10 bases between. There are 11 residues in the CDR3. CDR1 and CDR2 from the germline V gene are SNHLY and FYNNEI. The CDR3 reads CASSSDRPQYF. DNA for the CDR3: TGTGCCAGCAGTTCTGACAGGCCCCAGTACTTC.

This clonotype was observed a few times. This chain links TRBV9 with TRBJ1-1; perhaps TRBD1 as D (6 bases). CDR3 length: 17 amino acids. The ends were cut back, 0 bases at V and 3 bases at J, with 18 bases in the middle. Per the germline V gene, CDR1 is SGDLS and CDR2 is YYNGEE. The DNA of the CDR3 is TGTGCCAGCAGCGTAGTTTTTGGGGGGGGGGCGGACACTGAAGCTTTCTTT. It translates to CASSVVFGGGADTEAFF.

The CDR3 DNA sequence: TGTGCCACCAGCACACCCCGGGGCCGAAGTCAAGAGACCCAGTACTTC. Its protein product is CATSTPRGRSQETQYF. The chain couples TRBV15 to TRBJ2-5, with D possibly called TRBD1 or TRBD2 (5 bases each). V was trimmed by 4 bases and J by 2 bases, leaving 17 bases between them. The CDR3 totals 16 residues. Germline V gene data show CDR1 as LNHNV and CDR2 as YYDKDF (reference sequence).

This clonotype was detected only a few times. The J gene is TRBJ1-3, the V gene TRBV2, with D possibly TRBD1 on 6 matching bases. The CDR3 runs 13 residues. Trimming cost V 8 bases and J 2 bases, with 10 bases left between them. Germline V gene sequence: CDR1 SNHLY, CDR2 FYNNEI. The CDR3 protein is CASQQGTGNTIYF. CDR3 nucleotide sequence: TGTGCCAGCCAACAGGGAACTGGAAACACCATATATTTT. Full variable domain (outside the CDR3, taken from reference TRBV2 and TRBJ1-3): EPEVTQTPSHQVTQMGQEVILRCVPISNHLYFYWYRQILGQKVEFLVSFYNNEISEKSEIFDDQFSVERPDGSNFTLKIRSTKLEDSAMYFCASQQGTGNTIYFGEGSWLTVV.

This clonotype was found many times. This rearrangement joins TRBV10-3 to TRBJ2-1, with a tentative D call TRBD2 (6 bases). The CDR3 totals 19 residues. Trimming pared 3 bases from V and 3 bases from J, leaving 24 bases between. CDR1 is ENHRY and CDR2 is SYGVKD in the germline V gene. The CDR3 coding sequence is TGTGCCATCAGTGACTCAAAACTCAAGGCGGGACGTCACTACAATGAGCAGTTCTTC. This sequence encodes CAISDSKLKAGRHYNEQFF.

The CDR3 sequence is CASSIDGRTHTQYF. The CDR3 DNA reads TGTGCCAGTAGTATAGACGGGAGGACCCATACGCAGTATTTT. The genes are TRBV19 and TRBJ2-3; 7 bases fit TRBD2. This CDR3 has 14 residues. Germline V gene data show CDR1 as LNHDA and CDR2 as SQIVND (reference sequence). V was clipped by 0 bases and J by 7 bases; unmatched bases: 4.

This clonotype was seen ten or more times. The CDR3 DNA follows: TGCGCCAGCAGCTTGTTTCAGGCGGGAACAGATACGCAGTATTTT. Translation: CASSLFQAGTDTQYF. The gene calls are TRBV5-1 and TRBJ2-3, with D possibly matching TRBD2 (6 bases). This CDR3 is 15 amino acids long. The V and J ends lost 1 base and 3 bases respectively, with 12 bases between them. Per germline, CDR1 SGHRS and CDR2 YFSETQ.

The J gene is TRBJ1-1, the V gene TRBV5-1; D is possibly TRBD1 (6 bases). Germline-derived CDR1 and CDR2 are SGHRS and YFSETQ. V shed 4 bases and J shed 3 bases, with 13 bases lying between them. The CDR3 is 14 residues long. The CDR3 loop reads CASSGTGPHTEAFF. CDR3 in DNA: TGCGCCAGCAGCGGTACAGGGCCACACACTGAAGCTTTCTTT.

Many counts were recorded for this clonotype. This chain's CDR3 is CASSQTGSGNTIYF. The CDR3 nucleotides read TGCGCCAGCAGCCAAACAGGGTCTGGAAACACCATATATTTT. The chain employs TRBV4-3 and TRBJ1-3; a weak D match, TRBD1 (6 bases). CDR1 LGHNA and CDR2 YSLEER come from the germline V gene. Between the trimmed V and J ends, which lost 2 bases and 1 base, there was a span of 6 bases. CDR3 size: 14 residues.

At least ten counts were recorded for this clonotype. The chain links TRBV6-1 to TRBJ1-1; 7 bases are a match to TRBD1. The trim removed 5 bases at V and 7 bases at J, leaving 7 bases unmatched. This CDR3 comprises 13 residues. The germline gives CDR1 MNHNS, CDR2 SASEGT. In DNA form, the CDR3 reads TGTGCCAGCAGTCCTAGACAGGGTGTTGAAGCTTTCTTT. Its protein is CASSPRQGVEAFF.

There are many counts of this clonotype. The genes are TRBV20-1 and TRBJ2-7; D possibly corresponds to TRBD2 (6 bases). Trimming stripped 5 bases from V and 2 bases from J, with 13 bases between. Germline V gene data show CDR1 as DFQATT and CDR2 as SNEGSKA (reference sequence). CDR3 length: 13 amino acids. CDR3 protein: CSAYLAEAYEQYF. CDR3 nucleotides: TGCAGTGCTTATTTAGCGGAGGCCTACGAGCAGTACTTC.

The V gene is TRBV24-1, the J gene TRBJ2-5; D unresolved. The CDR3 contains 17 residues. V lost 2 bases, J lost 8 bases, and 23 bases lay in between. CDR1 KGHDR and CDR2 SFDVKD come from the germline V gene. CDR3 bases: TGTGCCACCAGTGATTCCCCATCCGGGCCCCACGGGTCTACCCAGTACTTC. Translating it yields CATSDSPSGPHGSTQYF.

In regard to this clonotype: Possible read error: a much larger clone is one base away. CDR3 residues: CAILAGAQYGLEQYF. The CDR3 nucleotides read TGTGCCATCCTAGCGGGAGCCCAATACGGCCTCGAGCAGTACTTC. The rearrangement joins TRBV10-3 to TRBJ2-7; TRBD2 matches 10 bases. The J segment lost 6 bases and the V segment lost 8 bases, leaving 13 bases of the junction unmatched. CDR3 size: 15 residues. Germline CDR1 ENHRY, CDR2 SYGVKD.

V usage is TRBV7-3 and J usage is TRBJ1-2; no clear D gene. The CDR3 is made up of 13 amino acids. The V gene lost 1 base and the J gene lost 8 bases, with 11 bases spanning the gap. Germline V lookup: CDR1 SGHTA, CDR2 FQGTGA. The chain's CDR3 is CASSLSPIGGYTF. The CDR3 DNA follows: TGTGCCAGCAGCTTAAGCCCGATCGGAGGCTACACCTTC.

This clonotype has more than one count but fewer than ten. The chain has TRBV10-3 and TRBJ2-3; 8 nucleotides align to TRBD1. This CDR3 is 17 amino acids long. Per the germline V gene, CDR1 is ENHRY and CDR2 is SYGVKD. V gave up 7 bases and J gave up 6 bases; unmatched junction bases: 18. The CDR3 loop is CAITLEGRDRPGDTQYF. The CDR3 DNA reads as TGTGCCATCACCCTAGAGGGCAGGGACAGGCCAGGGGATACGCAGTATTTT.

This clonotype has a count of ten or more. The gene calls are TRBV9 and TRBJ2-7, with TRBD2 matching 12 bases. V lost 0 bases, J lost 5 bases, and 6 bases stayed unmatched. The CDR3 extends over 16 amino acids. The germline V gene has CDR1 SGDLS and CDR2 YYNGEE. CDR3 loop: CASSVGLAGGPHEQYF. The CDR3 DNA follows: TGTGCCAGCAGCGTAGGGCTAGCGGGAGGGCCCCACGAGCAGTACTTC.

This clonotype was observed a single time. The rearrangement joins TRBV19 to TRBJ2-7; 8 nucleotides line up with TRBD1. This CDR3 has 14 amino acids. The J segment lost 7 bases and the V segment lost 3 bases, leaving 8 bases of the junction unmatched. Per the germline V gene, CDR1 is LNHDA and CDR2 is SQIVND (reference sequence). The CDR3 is CASSIGQGAWEQYF. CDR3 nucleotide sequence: TGTGCCAGTAGTATCGGTCAGGGGGCCTGGGAGCAGTACTTC.

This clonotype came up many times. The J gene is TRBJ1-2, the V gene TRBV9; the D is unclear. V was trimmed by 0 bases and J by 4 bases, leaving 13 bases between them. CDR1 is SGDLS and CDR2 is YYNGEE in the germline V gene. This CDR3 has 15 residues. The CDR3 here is CASSVESGNSYGYTF. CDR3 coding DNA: TGTGCCAGCAGCGTAGAGTCAGGCAATAGCTATGGCTACACCTTC.

The CDR3 loop is CSALTGTGNTIYF. CDR3 in DNA: TGCAGTGCTCTAACAGGGACTGGAAACACCATATATTTT. The rearrangement uses TRBV20-1 and TRBJ1-3; D might be TRBD1 (6 bases). The CDR3 covers 13 residues. Germline CDR1 DFQATT, CDR2 SNEGSKA (reference sequence). V lost 5 bases to trimming and J lost 2 bases, with 10 bases between them.

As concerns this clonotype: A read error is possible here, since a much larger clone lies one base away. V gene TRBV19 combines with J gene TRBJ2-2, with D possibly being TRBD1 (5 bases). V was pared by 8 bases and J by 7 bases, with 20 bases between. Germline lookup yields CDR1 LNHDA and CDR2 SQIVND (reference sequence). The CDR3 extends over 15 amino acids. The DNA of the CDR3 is TGTGCCAGTCGCCTCAAAAACCAGGGTATCGGGGAGCTGTTTTTT. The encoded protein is CASRLKNQGIGELFF.

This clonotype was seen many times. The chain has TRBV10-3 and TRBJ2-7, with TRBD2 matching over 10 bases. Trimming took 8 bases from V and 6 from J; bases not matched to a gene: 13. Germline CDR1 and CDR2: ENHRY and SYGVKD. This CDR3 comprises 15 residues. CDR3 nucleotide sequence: TGTGCCATCCTAGCGGGAGCCCCATACGGCCTCGAGCAGTACTTC. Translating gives CAILAGAPYGLEQYF.

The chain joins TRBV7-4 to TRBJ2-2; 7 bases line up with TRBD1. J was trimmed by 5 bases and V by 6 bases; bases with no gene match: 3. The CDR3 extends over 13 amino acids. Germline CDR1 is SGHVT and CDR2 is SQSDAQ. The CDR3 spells CASRRQGTGELFF. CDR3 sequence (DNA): TGTGCCAGCAGAAGACAGGGAACCGGGGAGCTGTTTTTT.

The CDR3 coding sequence is TGCAGCGTTGGTGACGGCTTGAACACTGAAGCTTTCTTT. Its protein is CSVGDGLNTEAFF. V is TRBV29-1 and J is TRBJ1-1; D uncertain. Germline lookup yields CDR1 SQVTM and CDR2 ANQGSEA. V lost 4 bases, J lost 0 bases, and 9 bases lay in between. There are 13 residues in the CDR3.

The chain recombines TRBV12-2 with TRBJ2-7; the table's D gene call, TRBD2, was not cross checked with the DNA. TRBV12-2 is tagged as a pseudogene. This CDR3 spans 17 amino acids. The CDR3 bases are TGTGCAAGTCGCTTAGGTAGGGCGGGAGGGTTCTCCTACGAGCAGTACTTC. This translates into CASRLGRAGGFSYEQYF.

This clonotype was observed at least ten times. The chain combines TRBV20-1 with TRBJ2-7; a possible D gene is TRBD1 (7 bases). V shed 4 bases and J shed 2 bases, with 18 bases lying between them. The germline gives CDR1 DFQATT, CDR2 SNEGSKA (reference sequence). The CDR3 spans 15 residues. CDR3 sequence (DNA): TGCAGTGCTACACCCCTGACAGGGACTCCCTACGAGCAGTACTTC. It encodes CSATPLTGTPYEQYF.

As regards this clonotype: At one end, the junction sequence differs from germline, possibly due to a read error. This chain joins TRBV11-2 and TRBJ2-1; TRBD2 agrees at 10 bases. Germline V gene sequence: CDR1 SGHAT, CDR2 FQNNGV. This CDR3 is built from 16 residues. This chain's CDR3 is CASSPGGAGGQNEQLF. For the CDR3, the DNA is TGTGCCAGCAGCCCAGGGGGAGCGGGAGGGCAGAATGAGCAGCTCTTC.

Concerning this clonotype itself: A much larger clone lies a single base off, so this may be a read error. The CDR3, as DNA: TGTGCCAGCAGTGAAAGACCCGGAGGAACTGCCTACGAGCAGTACTTC. Amino acids: CASSERPGGTAYEQYF. This sequence joins TRBV6-1 and TRBJ2-7; TRBD2 is a possible D gene (5 bases). The CDR3 sequence is 16 residues long. Germline V gene data show CDR1 as MNHNS and CDR2 as SASEGT. Between the trimmed V and J ends, which lost 2 bases and 2 bases, there was a span of 16 bases.

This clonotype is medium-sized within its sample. The CDR3 coding sequence is TGTGCCAGCAGTCCGCAGGACTATGGCTACACCTTC. It yields the protein CASSPQDYGYTF. The chain is built from TRBV7-8 and TRBJ1-2; D is uncertain. The CDR3 spans 12 residues. With 6 bases removed from V and 3 bases from J, the gap between germline ends came to 8 bases. CDR1 and CDR2 from the germline V gene are SGHVS and FQNEAQ.